This T cell receptor (beta chain) is drawn from a study of cytomegalovirus exposure and HLA in healthy donors (TCRdb year 2017). With regard to the full study: An earlier analysis of roughly 610 of the donors reported about 300 Gb of sequence data and 95 million to 140 million unique TCR beta sequences obtained from around 180 million T cells. A later genetic analysis used genome-wide SNP genotypes for 398 of the 666 donors, treating that subset as a discovery cohort. Donor age, sex, ethnicity and CMV serostatus were compiled together with the repertoire data. Among about 390 genotyped donors of the cohort, an average of around 240,000 unique TCR beta nucleotide sequences were sequenced per donor, around a sixth of them non-productive. Every discovery cohort repertoire had been produced on one sequencing platform. An earlier analysis of around 540 of the donors applied high-throughput TCR beta sequencing to assess whether each TCR beta V gene segment acted as functional or pseudogenic. Along with the roughly 670-subject first cohort, a separate validation cohort of 120 different subjects was used. Both class I and class II loci were covered by HLA typing, at four-digit resolution. Among the roughly 390 genotyped donors, approximately 77% belonged to the genetic ancestry cluster associated with self-reported Caucasian donors. The study combined high-throughput TCR immunosequencing, statistical association of individual TCRs with disease status, and machine learning to predict cytomegalovirus infection status. In a later analysis, previously published TCR beta repertoires from hundreds of donors were re-analyzed and high-resolution HLA genotyping was added so that TCR occurrence patterns could be studied. Typing coverage varied by locus: roughly 629-640 donors for A, B, C, DRB1 and DQB1; approximately 520 for DQA1; approximately 570 for DPA1; 450 to 480 for DPB1. An early release covering just under 650 HLA-typed donors comprised approximately 290 gigabases of sequencing data and tens of millions of unique TCR sequences. The study used immunosequencing to profile the T cell repertoires of about 670 subjects and linked those repertoires to cytomegalovirus serostatus. Rather than drawing on any new phenotypic data, the later analysis identified candidate immune exposures from TCR beta sequences and the way those sequences occurred across donors. Roughly 5 DR-DQ haplotypes were handled as single units for association and clustering, since linkage in the cohort was strong. The aim of the study was to test whether cataloging public T cell receptors could identify signatures of past pathogen exposure.

The junction shows trimming of 2 bases on V and 11 bases on J, plus 31 bases between the germline ends. The CDR3 numbers 18 residues from cysteine through phenylalanine. Only the CDR3 DNA is retained, 54 bases long and in frame from the first base. Per the germline V gene (reference sequence), GTSNPN is the CDR1 and SVGIG is the CDR2. Summary of the overall study and its limitations: It was suggested by the authors that the approach could potentially be generalized to other disease states and immunological phenotypes. In this cohort, only TCR beta chains were sequenced, and detectable features were limited by the absence of alpha or paired-chain data. Three of the identified cytomegalovirus-associated TCR beta chains were confirmed in vitro to be specific for cytomegalovirus antigens. Most CMV-associated TCR beta chains appeared to be HLA-restricted in a later analysis, and the HLA associations seemed to be driven largely by CMV exposure. Compared with equally common non-associated chains, HLA-associated TCR beta chains in a later analysis were more clonally expanded and had lower generation probabilities. In an earlier analysis of roughly 560 of the donors, most TCR beta V segments were observed in productive rearrangements about 87% or about 30% of the time, broadly matching IMGT annotations. A later genetic analysis associated a missense DCLRE1C variant with V-gene and J-gene trimming of TCR beta chains, and an independent cohort replicated the association. HLA typing was unavailable for some donors at each locus, so association tests used only the typed subset. In a later analysis, the rate of TCR association differed among HLA loci, with DRB1 alleles having the most associated TCRs and HLA-C alleles having the fewest. The classifier was reported to diagnose cytomegalovirus status with high specificity and sensitivity in both the original cohort and the validation cohort. For the cohort, immune exposure information was limited to CMV serostatus. A later analysis reported that several top co-occurrence clusters appeared linked to parvovirus B19, influenza, CMV and Epstein-Barr virus. Strong co-occurrence of HLA alleles, especially DR and DQ, made assigning TCR associations to individual alleles difficult. A later genetic analysis reported fewer N-insertions in productive TCRs among donors in an Asian-associated ancestry cluster than the roughly 700-donor mean. Because counts were too low, more than 15 rarely observed V segments, including chromosome 9 orphons, were excluded from the earlier analysis of under 650 of the donors. Some IMGT-functional V segments, including TRBV6-2 and TRBV6-3, could not be told apart with the 87-base-pair reads, so those segments were excluded. Most TCR sequences were observed very rarely across donors, whereas some public TCRs were present in many individuals. Sequencing depth was assumed to be roughly uniform across donors in the presence/absence analyses, though that assumption may not hold. A further reported finding was that TCR beta sequences accurately predicted the HLA-A and HLA-B alleles for most subjects in the first cohort. Correlated functional status among segregating V segments might be attributable to linkage disequilibrium, but an unknown experimental factor could not be ruled out. In the study, approximately 150 TCR beta chains were listed as associated with cytomegalovirus. Specific HLA alleles were associated with about 17,000 TCR beta sequences at a false discovery rate of 0.05 in a later analysis. A cluster of highly shared sequence variants was judged likely to represent a technical artifact of the sequencing pipeline.

With respect to this clone: Its recognized antigen is unknown. One base away there is no much larger clone; base qualities are not given.

In total, 600 or so healthy bone marrow donors made up the cohort. At the time of sampling, every cohort member was nominally healthy, though immune exposures that went unrecorded were likely present. The donor was CMV seronegative and was included in the group of 352 seronegative cohort members. Each donor provided a peripheral blood sample, and peripheral blood mononuclear cells were used for TCR beta sequencing. Genomic DNA was extracted from the blood cell samples with the Qiagen DNeasy Blood Extraction Kit. The receptor library was made with the immunoSEQ multiplex PCR assay. For the multiplex PCR, a mixture combining 60 forward primers for TCR Vbeta segments and 13 reverse primers for TCR Jbeta segments was used. A multiplex PCR assay on genomic DNA amplified the CDR3 region of rearranged TCR beta genes. On the Illumina HiSeq System, the amplified TCR beta libraries were sequenced as 87-base-pair reads. Regarding the original processing steps: Across the 670 or so repertoires, a later analysis counted some 80 million unique TCR beta chains, some 11 million of which were shared by at least two donors. Raw reads were error-corrected and collapsed into unique sequences with a nearest-neighbor algorithm that merged closely related sequences to remove PCR and sequencing errors. V, D and J gene segments were assigned by aligning CDR3 sequences to IMGT reference sequences. For a sequence to be retained, at least a six-nucleotide match to both a V gene segment and a J gene segment was required. Rearrangements were called productive when the CDR3 lacked stop codons and stayed in frame with V and J; all others were non-productive. CDR3 was defined according to IMGT convention as the region running from the second conserved V-encoded cysteine to the conserved J-encoded phenylalanine. Sequences without an unambiguous match to a single V gene segment were excluded from the earlier analysis of about 630 of the donors. An earlier analysis of under 750 of the donors called V segments functional above 56.7% productive rearrangements and segregating when the between-donor standard deviation exceeded 5%. To diagnose cytomegalovirus status from the catalog of TCR beta chain sequences, a statistical classification framework was built. In a later analysis, TCR nucleotide sequences were compared against IMGT/GENE-DB human TR gene sequences so that V and J genes could be assigned. Using the TCRdist pipeline, a later analysis assigned CDR3 sequences along with most-parsimonious VDJ recombination scenarios. In a later analysis, each TCR beta chain was defined by its CDR3 amino acid sequence together with its V-gene family, and reads without a unique V-gene family were excluded. In a later analysis, 450 to 600 highly shared, low-generation-probability nucleotide sequences were removed to address suspected cross-contamination and a sequencing artifact. In a later analysis, a clonal expansion index was calculated for each public chain from normalized within-repertoire ranks of inferred template counts. In a later analysis, generation probabilities were computed with a VDJ recombination model fitted to out-of-frame rearrangements, and the resulting probabilities were checked against IGoR. In a later analysis, TCR-TCR, TCR-HLA and TCR-CMV co-occurrence was scored with hypergeometric tests, and a repertoire-size bias correction was applied to TCR pairs. In a later analysis, false discovery rates were estimated by permuting HLA or CMV assignments 20 times. In a later analysis, co-occurring TCRs were grouped with DBSCAN, and TCRdist sequence similarity was added when clustering was performed within HLA-allele-positive subsets. Repertoires with fewer than 30,000 or more than 120,000 public chains, plus five repertoires with anomalous nucleotide sharing, were excluded from co-occurrence clustering. TCRdb took over this immuneACCESS table, retaining in-frame rearrangements with V and J assigned. Such tables are incomplete; in checked studies, under half of the missing clones stem from an unresolved V gene, and the remainder is unexplained. V, J and clone size derive from that table, while D and trimming were established from the DNA sequence. In all, the sample holds some 170,000 clones, and around 80% of those were seen once. Around 2.4% of the sample belongs to the ten largest clones.

The chain couples TRBV30 to TRBJ1-5, with no confident D gene call. The source of this sequence is a woman aged 25 to 45 in good health and CMV-seronegative. Specimen: PBMCs. The bases read TGTGCCTGGAGTCGGCTTGAAGAGGCCAGAACCATTGTCGTAGCCCAGCATTTT. Translated, it reads CAWSRLEEARTIVVAQHF.